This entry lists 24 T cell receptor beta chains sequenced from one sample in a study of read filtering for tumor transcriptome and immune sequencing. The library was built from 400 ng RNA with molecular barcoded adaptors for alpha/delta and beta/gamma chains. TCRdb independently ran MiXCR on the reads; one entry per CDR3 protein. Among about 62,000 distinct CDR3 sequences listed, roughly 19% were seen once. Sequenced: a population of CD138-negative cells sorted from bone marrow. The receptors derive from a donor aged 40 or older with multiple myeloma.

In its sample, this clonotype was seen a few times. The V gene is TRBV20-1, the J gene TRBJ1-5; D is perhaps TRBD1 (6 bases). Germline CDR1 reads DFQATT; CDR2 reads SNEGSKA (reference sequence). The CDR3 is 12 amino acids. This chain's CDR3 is CSLGQSYQPQHF. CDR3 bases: TGCAGCCTTGGACAGTCTTATCAGCCCCAGCATTTT.

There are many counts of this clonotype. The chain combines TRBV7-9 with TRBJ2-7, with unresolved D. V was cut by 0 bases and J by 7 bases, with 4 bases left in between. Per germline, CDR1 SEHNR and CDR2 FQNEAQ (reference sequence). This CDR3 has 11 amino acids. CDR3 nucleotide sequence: TGTGCCAGCAGCTTAGCGGTAGAGCAGTACTTC. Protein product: CASSLAVEQYF.

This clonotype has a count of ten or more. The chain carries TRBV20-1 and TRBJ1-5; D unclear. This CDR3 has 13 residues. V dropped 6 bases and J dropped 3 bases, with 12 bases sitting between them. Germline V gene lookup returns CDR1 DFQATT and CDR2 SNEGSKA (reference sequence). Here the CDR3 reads CSAQGGFNQPQHF. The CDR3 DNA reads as TGCAGTGCCCAAGGAGGTTTCAATCAGCCCCAGCATTTT.

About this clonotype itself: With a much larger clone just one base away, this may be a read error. CDR3 sequence reads: CASSPSGYEQYF. CDR3 nucleotides: TGTGCCAGCAGCCCCAGTGGTTACGAGCAGTACTTC. The chain links TRBV9 to TRBJ2-7; D remains unclear. Germline V CDR1 and CDR2: SGDLS, YYNGEE. The CDR3 spans 12 residues. V lost 4 bases to trimming and J lost 4 bases, with 9 bases between them. Full variable domain (missing parts from reference TRBV9 and TRBJ2-7): DSGVTQTPKHLITATGQRVTLRCSPRSGDLSVYWYQQSLDQGLQFLIQYYNGEERAKGNILERFSAQQFPDLHSELNLSSLELGDSALYFCASSPSGYEQYFGPGTRLTVT.

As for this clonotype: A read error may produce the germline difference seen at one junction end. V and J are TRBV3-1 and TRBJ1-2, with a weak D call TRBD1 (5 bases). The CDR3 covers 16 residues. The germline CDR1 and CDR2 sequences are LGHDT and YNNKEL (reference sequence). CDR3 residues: CSSSQGRRGPNYGYTF. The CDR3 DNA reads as TGTTCCAGCAGCCAAGGGAGAAGGGGCCCCAACTATGGCTACACCTTC. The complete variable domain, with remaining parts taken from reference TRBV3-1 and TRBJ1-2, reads DTAVSQTPKYLVTQMGNDKSIKCEQNLGHDTMYWYKQDSKKFLKIMFSYNNKELIINETVPNRFSPKSPDKAHLNLHINSLELGDSAVYFCSSSQGRRGPNYGYTFGSGTRLTVV.

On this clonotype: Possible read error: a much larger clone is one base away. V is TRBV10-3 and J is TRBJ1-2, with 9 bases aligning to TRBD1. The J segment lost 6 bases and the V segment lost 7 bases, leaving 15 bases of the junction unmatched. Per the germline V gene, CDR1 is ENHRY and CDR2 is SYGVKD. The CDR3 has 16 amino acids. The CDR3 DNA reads TGTGCCATCAAGGGTGGGACAGGGAGTTGGAACGATGGCTACACCTTC. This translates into CAIKGGTGSWNDGYTF.

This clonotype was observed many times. CDR3 protein: CASSLLRGLGYNEQFF. The CDR3 DNA reads TGTGCCAGCAGCTTACTACGCGGGCTAGGCTACAATGAGCAGTTCTTC. The chain uses TRBV5-4 and TRBJ2-1; TRBD2 might be the D (5 bases). CDR1 is SGHNT and CDR2 is YYREEE in the germline V gene (reference sequence). The CDR3 has 16 residues. Between the trimmed V and J ends, which lost 2 bases and 3 bases, there was a span of 15 bases.

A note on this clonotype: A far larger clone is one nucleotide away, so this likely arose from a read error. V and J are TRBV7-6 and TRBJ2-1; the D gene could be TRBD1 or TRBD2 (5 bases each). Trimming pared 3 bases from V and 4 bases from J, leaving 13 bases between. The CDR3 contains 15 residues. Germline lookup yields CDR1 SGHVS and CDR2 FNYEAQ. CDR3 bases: TGTGCCAGCAGCTTCTCCGGGGCATCATACAATGAGCAGTTCTTC. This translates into CASSFSGASYNEQFF.

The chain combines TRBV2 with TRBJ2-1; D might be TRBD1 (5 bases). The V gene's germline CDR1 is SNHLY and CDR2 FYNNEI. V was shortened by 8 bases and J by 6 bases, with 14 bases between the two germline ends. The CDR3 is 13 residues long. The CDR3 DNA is TGTGCCAGCGGTGGCCTCGACAGCAATGAGCAGTTCTTC. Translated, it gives CASGGLDSNEQFF.

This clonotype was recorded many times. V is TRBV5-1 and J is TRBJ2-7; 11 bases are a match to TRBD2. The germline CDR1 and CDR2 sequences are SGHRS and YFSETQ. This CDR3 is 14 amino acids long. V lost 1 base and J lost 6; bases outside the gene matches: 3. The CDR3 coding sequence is TGCGCCAGCAGCTTGACTAGCGGGAGCCTCGAGCAGTACTTC. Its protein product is CASSLTSGSLEQYF.

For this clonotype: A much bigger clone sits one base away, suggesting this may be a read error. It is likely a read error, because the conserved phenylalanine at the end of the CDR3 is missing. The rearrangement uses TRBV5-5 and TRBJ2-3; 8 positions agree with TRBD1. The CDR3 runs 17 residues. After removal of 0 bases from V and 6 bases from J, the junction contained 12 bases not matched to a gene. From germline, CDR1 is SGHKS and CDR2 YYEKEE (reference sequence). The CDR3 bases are TGTGCCAGCAGCTTGGAGTGGACAGGGTTTGTGGCGGATACGCAGTATTCT. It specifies CASSLEWTGFVADTQYS.

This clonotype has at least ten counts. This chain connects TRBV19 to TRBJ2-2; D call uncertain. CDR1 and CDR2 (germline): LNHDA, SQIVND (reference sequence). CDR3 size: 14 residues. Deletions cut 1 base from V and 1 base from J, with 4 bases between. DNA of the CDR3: TGTGCCAGTAGTATAGGCCGGAACACCGGGGAGCTGTTTTTT. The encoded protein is CASSIGRNTGELFF.

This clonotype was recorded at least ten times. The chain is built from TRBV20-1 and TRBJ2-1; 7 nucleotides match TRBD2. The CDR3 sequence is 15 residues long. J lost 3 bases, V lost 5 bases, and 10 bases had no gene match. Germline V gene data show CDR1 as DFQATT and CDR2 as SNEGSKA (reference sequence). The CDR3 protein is CSASDGGGNYNEQFF. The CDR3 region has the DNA TGCAGTGCTTCCGACGGCGGGGGAAACTACAATGAGCAGTTCTTC.

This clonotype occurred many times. DNA for the CDR3: TGCAGCGTTCAAAGACAGGCTGGGGCCAACGTCCTGACTTTC. The encoded protein is CSVQRQAGANVLTF. The chain employs TRBV29-1 and TRBJ2-6; TRBD1 is a possible D gene (6 bases). The CDR3 is 14 residues long. Germline V gene lookup returns CDR1 SQVTM and CDR2 ANQGSEA. Trimming cost V 5 bases and J 2 bases, with 10 bases left between them.

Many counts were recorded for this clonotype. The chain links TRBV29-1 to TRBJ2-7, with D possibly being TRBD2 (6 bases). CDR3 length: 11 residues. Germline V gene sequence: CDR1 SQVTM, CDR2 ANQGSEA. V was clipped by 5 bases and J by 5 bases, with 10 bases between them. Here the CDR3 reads CSVYGGDEQYF. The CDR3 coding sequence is TGCAGCGTTTACGGGGGAGACGAGCAGTACTTC.

The CDR3 sequence is CASSLRQGNNSPLHF. As DNA, the CDR3 is TGTGCCAGCAGCTTAAGACAGGGAAATAATTCACCCCTCCACTTT. The genes are TRBV7-3 and TRBJ1-6; 7 bases align to TRBD1. CDR3 length: 15 residues. Germline CDR1 is SGHTA and CDR2 is FQGTGA. Trimming cost V 1 base and J 5 bases; bases outside gene matches: 2.

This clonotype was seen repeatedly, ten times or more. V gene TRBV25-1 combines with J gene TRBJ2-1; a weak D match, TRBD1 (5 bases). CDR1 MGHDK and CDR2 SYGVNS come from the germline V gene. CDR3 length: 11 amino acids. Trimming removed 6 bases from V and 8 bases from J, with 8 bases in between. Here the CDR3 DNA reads TGTGCCAGCAGCGTAGGGGATGAGCAGTTCTTC. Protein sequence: CASSVGDEQFF.

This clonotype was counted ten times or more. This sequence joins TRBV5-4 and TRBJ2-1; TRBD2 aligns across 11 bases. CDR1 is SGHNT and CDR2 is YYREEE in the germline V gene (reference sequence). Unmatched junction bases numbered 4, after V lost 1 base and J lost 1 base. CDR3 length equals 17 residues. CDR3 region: CASSLWTSGRSYNEQFF. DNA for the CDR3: TGTGCCAGCAGCTTGTGGACTAGCGGGCGTTCCTACAATGAGCAGTTCTTC. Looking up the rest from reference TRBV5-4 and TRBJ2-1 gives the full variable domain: ETGVTQSPTHLIKTRGQQVTLRCSSQSGHNTVSWYQQALGQGPQFIFQYYREEENGRGNFPPRFSGLQFPNYSSELNVNALELDDSALYLCASSLWTSGRSYNEQFFGPGTRLTVL.

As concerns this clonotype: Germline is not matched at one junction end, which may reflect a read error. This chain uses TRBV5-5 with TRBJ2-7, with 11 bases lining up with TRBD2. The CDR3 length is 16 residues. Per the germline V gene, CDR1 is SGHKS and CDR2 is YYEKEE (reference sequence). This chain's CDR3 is CASSPMTSGIHYVQYF. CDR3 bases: TGTGCCAGCAGCCCTATGACTAGCGGGATCCATTACGTGCAGTACTTC.

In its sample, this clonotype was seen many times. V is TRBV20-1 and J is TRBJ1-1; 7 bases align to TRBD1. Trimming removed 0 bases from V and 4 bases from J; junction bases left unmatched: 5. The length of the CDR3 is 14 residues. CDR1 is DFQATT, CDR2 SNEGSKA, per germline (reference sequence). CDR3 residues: CSARDVAGGTEAFF. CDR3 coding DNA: TGCAGTGCTAGAGATGTGGCAGGGGGCACTGAAGCTTTCTTT.

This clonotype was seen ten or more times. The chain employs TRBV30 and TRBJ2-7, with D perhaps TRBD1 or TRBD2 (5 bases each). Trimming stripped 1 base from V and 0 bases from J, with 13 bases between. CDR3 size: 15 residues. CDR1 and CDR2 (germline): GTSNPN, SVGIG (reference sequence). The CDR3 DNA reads TGTGCCTGGAGTGGGACACGGAGGAGCTCCTACGAGCAGTACTTC. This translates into CAWSGTRRSSYEQYF.

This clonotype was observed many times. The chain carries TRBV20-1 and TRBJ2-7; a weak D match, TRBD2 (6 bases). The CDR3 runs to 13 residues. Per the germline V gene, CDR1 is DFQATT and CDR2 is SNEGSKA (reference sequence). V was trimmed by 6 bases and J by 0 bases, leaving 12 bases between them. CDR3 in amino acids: CSATRDGSYEQYF. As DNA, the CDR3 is TGCAGTGCCACGCGGGACGGCTCCTACGAGCAGTACTTC.

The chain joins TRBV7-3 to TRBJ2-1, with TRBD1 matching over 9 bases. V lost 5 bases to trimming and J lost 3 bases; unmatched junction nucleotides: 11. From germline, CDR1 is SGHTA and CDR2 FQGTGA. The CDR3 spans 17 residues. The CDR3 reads CASSPTGTGNLYNEQFF. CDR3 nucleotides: TGTGCCAGCAGCCCGACCGGGACAGGGAACCTCTACAATGAGCAGTTCTTC.

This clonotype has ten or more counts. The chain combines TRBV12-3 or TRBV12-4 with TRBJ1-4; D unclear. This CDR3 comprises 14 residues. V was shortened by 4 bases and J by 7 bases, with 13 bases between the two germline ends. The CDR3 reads CASSSGSMGEKLFF. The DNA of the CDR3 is TGTGCCAGCAGTTCTGGTAGTATGGGTGAAAAACTGTTTTTT.